The 28 T cell receptor beta chains given below trace back to one sample, sequenced in a study of blood T cell repertoires in COVID-19 (dated by TCRdb to 2020 to 2021). The library was obtained by the immunoSEQ multiplex PCR assay. TCRdb limited this immuneACCESS table to in-frame rearrangements with V and J called. A share of clones is missing; checked studies link under half to unresolved V genes, and the rest is unexplained. This sample has some 210,000 clones in its table, and roughly nine tenths of those were observed once. Approximately 0.77% of the sample belongs to the ten largest clones. Source material: peripheral blood. The source is a man aged 60 to 69 with COVID-19, enrolled during active disease.

The chain couples TRBV28 to TRBJ2-7; tentatively, D is TRBD1 (6 bases). The CDR3 covers 14 residues. CDR1 and CDR2 from the germline V gene are MDHEN and SYDVKM. Deletions cut 10 bases from V and 2 bases from J, with 18 bases between. The CDR3 here is CATHPGTGPYEQYF. The DNA of the CDR3 is TGTGCCACCCATCCGGGAACAGGGCCCTACGAGCAGTACTTC.

This clone showed up just once. The chain recombines TRBV2 with TRBJ1-1, with D hard to call. Germline CDR1 reads SNHLY; CDR2 reads FYNNEI. Trimming took off 2 bases at V and 0 bases at J, with 7 bases between the two ends. The CDR3 loop spans 14 amino acids. CDR3 bases: TGTGCCAGCAGTGAAAGCCACTTGAACACTGAAGCTTTCTTT. Translation: CASSESHLNTEAFF.

The chain couples TRBV6-8 to TRBJ2-7; D not certain. Trimming left V 3 bases short and J 4 bases short, with 10 bases between. This CDR3 region has 13 residues. The germline CDR1 and CDR2 sequences are MNHGY and SAAAGT. CDR3 in amino acids: CASSYLGEYEQYF. The CDR3 coding sequence is TGTGCCAGCAGTTATTTAGGAGAATACGAGCAGTACTTC.

This chain connects TRBV18 to TRBJ1-1, with no clear D. The germline V and J ends were trimmed by 0 bases and 11 bases, with 10 bases remaining between them. CDR3 length equals 12 residues. Per germline, CDR1 KGHSH and CDR2 LQKENI. CDR3 in DNA: TGTGCCAGCTCACCACCTGCGGGGTTCGCTTTCTTT. Translating it yields CASSPPAGFAFF.

CDR3 sequence reads: CAWARDSSYATEAFF. In DNA form, the CDR3 reads TGTGCCTGGGCTCGGGACAGCTCATACGCAACTGAAGCTTTCTTT. The V and J genes are TRBV30 and TRBJ1-1; TRBD1 agrees at 7 bases. The CDR3 is 15 amino acids. Germline V gene data show CDR1 as GTSNPN and CDR2 as SVGIG (reference sequence). V lost 5 bases to trimming and J lost 5 bases; unmatched junction nucleotides: 14.

This sequence joins TRBV7-9 and TRBJ2-5; maybe TRBD2 (5 bases). CDR1 and CDR2 from the germline V gene are SEHNR and FQNEAQ (reference sequence). CDR3 length equals 15 residues. The V end lost 5 bases, the J end lost 5 bases, and 18 bases lay between the germline ends. The CDR3 sequence is CASSPLSLSSETQYF. The CDR3, as DNA: TGTGCCAGCAGCCCCCTCTCCCTCTCTAGCGAGACCCAGTACTTC.

The chain combines TRBV30 with TRBJ2-3; 12 positions agree with TRBD2. Trimming removed 6 bases from V and 1 base from J; junction bases left unmatched: 14. This CDR3 region has 18 residues. CDR1 is GTSNPN, CDR2 SVGIG, per germline (reference sequence). CDR3 bases: TGTGCCTGCTACCTACTAGCGGGGGGTATTGGGGGCACAGATACGCAGTATTTT. The encoded protein is CACYLLAGGIGGTDTQYF.

This clone was observed once. V usage is TRBV12-3 or TRBV12-4 and J usage is TRBJ2-7; maybe TRBD1 (5 bases). Trimming removed 5 bases at V and 4 bases at J, with 6 bases between. The CDR3 runs to 11 residues. CDR3 amino acids: CASSPGYEQYF. As DNA, the CDR3 is TGTGCCAGCAGTCCAGGGTACGAGCAGTACTTC.

The chain is built from TRBV3-1 (or the pseudogene TRBV3-2) and TRBJ1-1; D is perhaps TRBD1 (5 bases). This CDR3 is 14 amino acids long. Germline CDR1 is LGHDT and CDR2 is YNNKEL (reference sequence). V was cut by 4 bases and J by 4 bases, with 13 bases left in between. CDR3 loop: CASSLRESRTEAFF. The CDR3 DNA reads as TGTGCCAGCAGCCTCAGGGAATCGCGCACTGAAGCTTTCTTT.

V is TRBV7-9 and J is TRBJ1-2; 9 nucleotides agree with TRBD1. V was clipped by 2 bases and J by 1 base; unmatched bases: 5. This CDR3 has 16 amino acids. CDR1 and CDR2 from the germline V gene are SEHNR and FQNEAQ (reference sequence). This chain's CDR3 is CASSLLGQGLNYGYTF. CDR3 in DNA: TGTGCCAGCAGCTTACTCGGACAGGGGCTTAACTATGGCTACACCTTC.

This clone was found once. The chain recombines TRBV9 with TRBJ1-3; the match to TRBD1 covers 9 bases. From germline, CDR1 is SGDLS and CDR2 YYNGEE. CDR3 length equals 20 residues. V was pared by 3 bases and J by 4 bases, with 20 bases of the junction left unmatched. This CDR3 is CASSASPAPGQGRSGNTIYF. The CDR3 nucleotides are TGTGCCAGCAGCGCATCTCCGGCCCCGGGACAGGGACGTTCCGGAAACACCATATATTTT.

The J gene is TRBJ1-6, the V gene TRBV10-1, with TRBD1 matching 7 bases. V lost 6 bases and J lost 4; bases outside the gene matches: 3. Germline V gene lookup returns CDR1 WNHNN and CDR2 SYGVQD (reference sequence). This CDR3 spans 14 amino acids. DNA of the CDR3: TGCGCCAGCAGCTTGACAGGGTATAATTCACCCCTCCACTTT. Its translation is CASSLTGYNSPLHF.

This rearrangement joins TRBV30 to TRBJ1-4; the D gene is possibly TRBD1 (5 bases). Per the germline V gene, CDR1 is GTSNPN and CDR2 is SVGIG (reference sequence). The CDR3 is made up of 16 amino acids. Deletions cut 3 bases from V and 8 bases from J, with 22 bases between. The chain's CDR3 is CAWREIGQGPGEKLFF. CDR3 DNA: TGTGCCTGGAGGGAGATCGGACAAGGCCCTGGGGAAAAACTGTTTTTT.

V usage is TRBV18 and J usage is TRBJ2-7; TRBD1 is a possible D gene (5 bases). V was cut by 2 bases and J by 5 bases, with 16 bases left in between. Germline-derived CDR1 and CDR2 are KGHSH and LQKENI. The CDR3 runs to 15 residues. This CDR3 is CASSPGEGAGNEQYF. CDR3 coding DNA: TGTGCCAGCTCACCAGGGGAAGGGGCTGGCAACGAGCAGTACTTC.

The genes are TRBV2 and TRBJ2-3; TRBD2 aligns across 7 bases. CDR1 is SNHLY and CDR2 is FYNNEI in the germline V gene. Losses at the gene ends were 4 bases for V and 1 base for J; bases not matched to a gene: 5. This CDR3 comprises 15 residues. The CDR3 is CASSGLGGGTDTQYF. The CDR3 DNA follows: TGTGCCAGCAGTGGTCTGGGGGGGGGCACAGATACGCAGTATTTT.

V gene TRBV19 combines with J gene TRBJ1-5; D remains ambiguous. Germline CDR1 is LNHDA and CDR2 is SQIVND (reference sequence). Trimming stripped 5 bases from V and 1 base from J, with 12 bases between. The CDR3 length is 15 residues. Written as DNA, the CDR3 is TGTGCCAGTAGTTGGGCCCCGGGGAGCAATCAGCCCCAGCATTTT. The encoded protein is CASSWAPGSNQPQHF.

This chain uses TRBV12-5 with TRBJ1-2; the match to TRBD1 covers 8 bases. There are 14 residues in the CDR3. Germline V gives CDR1 LGHNT, CDR2 FRNRAP. The ends lost 1 base at V and 8 bases at J; junction bases unmatched: 6. CDR3 loop: CASGLGLDRGGYTF. In DNA, the CDR3 is TGTGCTAGTGGTTTGGGGCTTGACAGGGGAGGCTACACCTTC.

The chain recombines TRBV7-2 with TRBJ1-2; possible D gene TRBD1, 6 bases. The CDR3 is 13 residues long. Germline lookup yields CDR1 SGHTA and CDR2 FQGNSA. Between the trimmed V and J ends, which lost 4 bases and 8 bases, there was a span of 14 bases. DNA for the CDR3: TGTGCCAGCAGCTCAGGACAGATGTCAGGCTACACCTTC. As protein: CASSSGQMSGYTF.

The V gene is TRBV15, the J gene TRBJ2-3; 8 bases map to TRBD1. The ends lost 2 bases at V and 3 bases at J; junction bases unmatched: 4. The CDR3 is 15 residues long. Germline values: CDR1 LNHNV, CDR2 YYDKDF (reference sequence). CDR3 sequence (DNA): TGTGCCACCAGCAGACGGACAGGGTTTACAGATACGCAGTATTTT. Encoded protein: CATSRRTGFTDTQYF. Full variable domain (missing parts from reference TRBV15 and TRBJ2-3): DAMVIQNPRYQVTQFGKPVTLSCSQTLNHNVMYWYQQKSSQAPKLLFHYYDKDFNNEADTPDNFQSRRPNTSFCFLDIRSPGLGDTAMYLCATSRRTGFTDTQYFGPGTRLTVL.

This clone was seen only once. This chain links TRBV2 with TRBJ1-6; D perhaps matches TRBD1 (5 bases). Germline CDR1 is SNHLY and CDR2 is FYNNEI. This CDR3 is 14 amino acids long. Trimming left V 2 bases short and J 9 bases short, with 11 bases between. CDR3 in DNA: TGTGCCAGCAGTGAATCCCCGACAGTTTCACCCCTCCACTTT. Encoded protein: CASSESPTVSPLHF.

The chain carries TRBV12-3 or TRBV12-4 and TRBJ1-2, with D uncertain. The CDR3 is 13 residues long. The V and J ends lost 3 bases and 8 bases respectively, with 13 bases between them. The DNA of the CDR3 is TGTGCCAGCAGTTTTTGGCGGGCTGAAGGCTACACCTTC. As protein: CASSFWRAEGYTF.

The chain links TRBV19 to TRBJ1-5, with TRBD1 identical over 10 bases. Trimming at V came to 7 bases and at J to 6 bases, leaving 12 bases not matched to a gene. CDR1 LNHDA and CDR2 SQIVND come from the germline V gene (reference sequence). CDR3 length: 16 amino acids. The chain's CDR3 is CASTVGDRGFSQPQHF. The DNA of the CDR3 is TGTGCCAGTACCGTAGGGGACAGGGGTTTCAGTCAGCCCCAGCATTTT. Using reference TRBV19 and TRBJ1-5 for the parts outside the CDR3, the full variable domain is DGGITQSPKYLFRKEGQNVTLSCEQNLNHDAMYWYRQDPGQGLRLIYYSQIVNDFQKGDIAEGYSVSREKKESFPLTVTSAQKNPTAFYLCASTVGDRGFSQPQHFGDGTRLSIL.

The count of this clone is one. The chain is built from TRBV19 and TRBJ1-4; the match to TRBD1 covers 9 bases. The junction had 6 bases not matched to a gene; V was cut back by 2 bases and J by 8 bases. This CDR3 spans 15 amino acids. Germline V gene sequence: CDR1 LNHDA, CDR2 SQIVND (reference sequence). CDR3 loop: CASSIIGTGKEKLFF. The CDR3 DNA reads as TGTGCCAGTAGTATAATCGGGACAGGGAAGGAAAAACTGTTTTTT. The full variable domain, rest sourced from reference TRBV19 and TRBJ1-4, is DGGITQSPKYLFRKEGQNVTLSCEQNLNHDAMYWYRQDPGQGLRLIYYSQIVNDFQKGDIAEGYSVSREKKESFPLTVTSAQKNPTAFYLCASSIIGTGKEKLFFGSGTQLSVL.

This clone has just one count. This rearrangement joins TRBV28 to TRBJ2-7; TRBD1 is a possible D gene (6 bases). This CDR3 region has 14 residues. Germline V gene data show CDR1 as MDHEN and CDR2 as SYDVKM. The V end was cut by 7 bases, the J end by 2 bases, with 15 bases between. The CDR3 loop is CASTHGTPTYEQYF. In DNA, the CDR3 is TGTGCCAGCACTCACGGGACACCAACCTACGAGCAGTACTTC.

The chain has TRBV6-6 and TRBJ1-3; 8 bases map to TRBD1. CDR1 MNHNY and CDR2 SVGAGI come from the germline V gene (reference sequence). This CDR3 region has 16 residues. The V segment lost 6 bases and the J segment 0 bases; nucleotides outside the gene matches: 7. This CDR3 is CASRTRQGSSGNTIYF. In DNA form, the CDR3 reads TGTGCCAGCAGAACCAGACAGGGGAGCTCTGGAAACACCATATATTTT.

This CDR3 is CASSISGGSSYEQYF. CDR3 coding DNA: TGTGCCAGCAGCATTAGCGGGGGGAGCTCCTACGAGCAGTACTTC. V and J are TRBV7-8 and TRBJ2-7; 10 bases are shared with TRBD2. The V gene end was trimmed by 5 bases and the J gene end by 0 bases; junction bases not matched to a gene: 4. Germline CDR1 SGHVS, CDR2 FQNEAQ. The CDR3 runs to 15 residues.

The chain links TRBV15 to TRBJ2-3, with TRBD2 identical over 8 bases. CDR3 length: 16 amino acids. CDR1 is LNHNV, CDR2 YYDKDF, per germline (reference sequence). V shed 0 bases, J shed 6 bases, and the junction held 8 bases outside the gene matches. The CDR3 bases are TGTGCCACCAGCAGAGATCTGGGTAGCGGGACGGATACGCAGTATTTT. Amino acid sequence: CATSRDLGSGTDTQYF.

This chain joins TRBV30 and TRBJ1-3; 9 nucleotides agree with TRBD1. J lost 2 bases, V lost 4 bases, and 0 bases had no gene match. Germline V gene data show CDR1 as GTSNPN and CDR2 as SVGIG (reference sequence). CDR3 length: 13 amino acids. DNA for the CDR3: TGTGCCTGGAACAGGGGGCCTGGAAACACCATATATTTT. Its translation: CAWNRGPGNTIYF.